The 32 T cell receptor beta chains given below trace back to one sample, sequenced in a study of cytomegalovirus exposure and HLA in healthy donors (dated by TCRdb to 2016 to 2017). The library was generated by the immunoSEQ multiplex PCR assay. For the multiplex PCR, a mixture combining 60 forward primers for TCR Vbeta segments and 13 reverse primers for TCR Jbeta segments was used. TCRdb took this table from immuneACCESS and kept in-frame rearrangements with V and J called. Such tables lack part of the clones; where checked against another copy, unresolved V genes explain under half of the gap, and the rest is unexplained. Counted in this sample were under 200,000 clones; 80% to 90% of them appeared once. The biggest ten clones account for around 0.3% of the sample. Sequenced input: PBMCs. The receptors derive from a woman aged 25 to 45 in good health and CMV-seronegative.

The chain couples TRBV29-1 to TRBJ2-7; the match to TRBD2 covers 7 bases. The CDR3 extends over 14 amino acids. CDR1 and CDR2 (germline): SQVTM, ANQGSEA. The V and J ends lost 0 bases and 2 bases, in that order; junction bases with no gene match: 4. CDR3 residues: CSVEEGGSPYEQYF. The CDR3 DNA sequence: TGCAGCGTTGAAGAGGGCGGGAGCCCCTACGAGCAGTACTTC.

The V call is TRBV30, the J call TRBJ2-2; D gene uncertain. The ends were cut back, 0 bases at V and 5 bases at J, with 7 bases in the middle. In germline, CDR1 is GTSNPN, CDR2 SVGIG (reference sequence). The CDR3 is 13 amino acids. The DNA for the CDR3 is TGTGCCTGGAGTGTACTATCTACCGGGGAGCTGTTTTTT. Residues: CAWSVLSTGELFF. The whole variable domain, remainder taken from reference TRBV30 and TRBJ2-2, is SQTIHQWPATLVQPVGSPLSLECTVEGTSNPNLYWYRQAAGRGLQLLFYSVGIGQISSEVPQNLSASRPQDRQFILSSKKLLLSDSGFYLCAWSVLSTGELFFGEGSRLTVL.

The rearrangement links TRBV27 to TRBJ2-5; weak D call: TRBD2 (6 bases). This CDR3 is 15 amino acids long. The V gene's germline CDR1 is MNHEY and CDR2 SMNVEV (reference sequence). Trimming removed 6 bases from V and 4 bases from J, with 18 bases in between. DNA for the CDR3: TGTGCCAGCAGCCCTTTGGGGGTAGCGGCAGAGACCCAGTACTTC. It is translated as CASSPLGVAAETQYF.

The rearrangement links TRBV6-1 to TRBJ1-6; D ambiguous. The V gene lost 4 bases and the J gene lost 4 bases, with 11 bases spanning the gap. The CDR3 loop spans 15 amino acids. Germline assignment: CDR1 MNHNS and CDR2 SASEGT. The CDR3 bases are TGTGCCAGCAGTGCAGACCGGGTGTATAATTCACCCCTCCACTTT. It encodes CASSADRVYNSPLHF.

This chain links TRBV28 with TRBJ2-1, with D possibly being TRBD2 (5 bases). This CDR3 is built from 16 residues. Germline V lookup: CDR1 MDHEN, CDR2 SYDVKM. The V end lost 3 bases, the J end lost 4 bases, and 16 bases lay between the germline ends. The CDR3 loop reads CASSLPTSFAYNEQFF. The CDR3 nucleotides read TGTGCCAGCAGTTTGCCTACTAGTTTTGCTTACAATGAGCAGTTCTTC.

The chain recombines TRBV7-2 with TRBJ2-1; 8 bases map to TRBD2. The J segment lost 8 bases and the V segment lost 1 base, leaving 7 bases of the junction unmatched. The CDR3 covers 15 residues. Germline-derived CDR1 and CDR2 are SGHTA and FQGNSA. CDR3 sequence: CASSLGAGGADEQFF. CDR3 bases: TGTGCCAGCAGCTTAGGGGCGGGAGGAGCGGATGAGCAGTTCTTC.

The gene calls are TRBV2 and TRBJ2-1, with D maybe TRBD2 (5 bases). The ends were cut back, 11 bases at V and 0 bases at J, with 14 bases in the middle. Germline values: CDR1 SNHLY, CDR2 FYNNEI. The CDR3 has 14 amino acids. The CDR3 sequence is CADQPGSSYNEQFF. The CDR3 nucleotides read TGTGCCGACCAACCGGGGAGCTCCTACAATGAGCAGTTCTTC.

The V gene is TRBV11-2, the J gene TRBJ2-6; TRBD1 is a possible D gene (6 bases). The germline V gene encodes CDR1 SGHAT and CDR2 FQNNGV. V lost 3 bases and J 1 base, leaving 13 bases between the germline ends. This CDR3 is 17 amino acids long. CDR3 protein: CASSLTPRGSGANVLTF. For the CDR3, the DNA is TGTGCCAGCAGCTTGACCCCCAGGGGATCTGGGGCCAACGTCCTGACTTTC.

The rearrangement uses TRBV6-5 and TRBJ2-7; TRBD2 might be the D (5 bases). This CDR3 is 14 amino acids long. Germline-derived CDR1 and CDR2 are MNHEY and SVGAGI. Trimming took off 6 bases at V and 0 bases at J, with 12 bases between the two ends. CDR3 sequence reads: CASSRISGSYEQYF. The DNA of the CDR3 is TGTGCCAGCAGCCGAATAAGCGGCTCCTACGAGCAGTACTTC.

V gene TRBV5-4 combines with J gene TRBJ2-1; 7 nucleotides agree with TRBD1. With 1 base clipped from V and 7 bases from J, the junction kept 8 bases outside the gene matches. Germline assignment: CDR1 SGHNT and CDR2 YYREEE (reference sequence). The CDR3 runs 15 residues. The CDR3 is CASSLRKGADNEQFF. The CDR3 DNA reads TGTGCCAGCAGCTTGAGGAAGGGGGCGGATAATGAGCAGTTCTTC. The variable domain in full, completed from reference TRBV5-4 and TRBJ2-1, reads ETGVTQSPTHLIKTRGQQVTLRCSSQSGHNTVSWYQQALGQGPQFIFQYYREEENGRGNFPPRFSGLQFPNYSSELNVNALELDDSALYLCASSLRKGADNEQFFGPGTRLTVL.

V is TRBV2 and J is TRBJ1-1, with TRBD1 identical over 8 bases. Trimming cost V 7 bases and J 9 bases; bases outside gene matches: 10. The CDR3 loop spans 13 amino acids. Looked up from germline, CDR1 is SNHLY and CDR2 is FYNNEI. The CDR3 loop reads CASTLDRESQAFF. CDR3 in DNA: TGTGCCAGCACCCTGGACAGGGAAAGCCAAGCTTTCTTT.

The table lists this clone with a count of one. The chain is built from TRBV7-3 and TRBJ2-2; the match to TRBD2 covers 7 bases. Germline V gives CDR1 SGHTA, CDR2 FQGTGA. The CDR3 loop spans 16 amino acids. Trimming took 5 bases from V and 4 from J; bases not matched to a gene: 10. This CDR3 is CASSPSGRGGTGELFF. CDR3 sequence (DNA): TGTGCCAGCAGCCCATCGGGGAGGGGTGGCACCGGGGAGCTGTTTTTT.

The chain combines TRBV10-1 with TRBJ1-6, with TRBD1 matching over 8 bases. The CDR3 covers 15 residues. Germline CDR1 reads WNHNN; CDR2 reads SYGVQD (reference sequence). V lost 7 bases and J lost 9; bases outside the gene matches: 11. The CDR3 is CASNPDRAISSPLHF. The CDR3 DNA is TGCGCCAGCAACCCGGACAGGGCCATTAGTTCACCCCTCCACTTT.

The CDR3 loop reads CASSHTAGLAGDTQYF. The CDR3 DNA reads as TGTGCCAGCAGCCATACCGCGGGACTAGCGGGAGATACGCAGTATTTT. The V call is TRBV7-9, the J call TRBJ2-3, with 12 positions matching TRBD2. V dropped 5 bases and J dropped 5; count of bases not matched to a gene: 8. Germline lookup yields CDR1 SEHNR and CDR2 FQNEAQ (reference sequence). The length of the CDR3 is 16 residues.

CDR3 loop: CASSDTWNTGELFF. CDR3 DNA: TGTGCCAGCAGCGACACTTGGAACACCGGGGAGCTGTTTTTT. The J gene is TRBJ2-2, the V gene TRBV7-2; no definite D call. V lost 5 bases and J 1 base, leaving 8 bases between the germline ends. This CDR3 has 14 residues. Germline CDR1 SGHTA, CDR2 FQGNSA. The whole variable domain, filled in from reference TRBV7-2 and TRBJ2-2, reads GAGVSQSPSNKVTEKGKDVELRCDPISGHTALYWYRQSLGQGLEFLIYFQGNSAPDKSGLPSDRFSAERTGGSVSTLTIQRTQQEDSAVYLCASSDTWNTGELFFGEGSRLTVL.

V is TRBV5-1 and J is TRBJ1-1; D ambiguous. Trimming pared 4 bases from V and 2 bases from J, leaving 12 bases between. CDR3 length: 14 amino acids. Germline V lookup: CDR1 SGHRS, CDR2 YFSETQ. The DNA of the CDR3 is TGCGCCAGCAGCCCCCTCGGTGCCAACACTGAAGCTTTCTTT. As protein: CASSPLGANTEAFF.

The CDR3 DNA reads as TGTGCCAGCAGCTCCCGACAGGTATTAGGCCAGCCCCAGCATTTT. This encodes CASSSRQVLGQPQHF. This sequence joins TRBV7-2 and TRBJ1-5; perhaps TRBD1 as D (6 bases). Germline CDR1 and CDR2: SGHTA and FQGNSA. Trimming took 4 bases from V and 7 from J, leaving 17 bases between them. The length of the CDR3 is 15 residues.

This chain links TRBV28 with TRBJ2-1; 12 bases agree with TRBD2. CDR1 and CDR2 from the germline V gene are MDHEN and SYDVKM. Trimming cost V 6 bases and J 5 bases; bases outside gene matches: 2. The CDR3 spans 14 residues. This CDR3 is CASSRLAGDNEQFF. The CDR3 DNA sequence: TGTGCCAGCAGCCGACTAGCGGGGGACAATGAGCAGTTCTTC.

J is TRBJ2-2 and V is TRBV16; D unclear. V gave up 0 bases and J gave up 2 bases, with 7 bases separating them. The CDR3 is made up of 15 amino acids. The germline gives CDR1 KGHSY, CDR2 FQNENV. The CDR3 sequence is CASSQSTVNTGELFF. CDR3 in DNA: TGTGCCAGCAGCCAATCAACAGTTAACACCGGGGAGCTGTTTTTT.

This chain uses TRBV15 with TRBJ2-1, with 8 nucleotides matching TRBD2. V was clipped by 2 bases and J by 5 bases; unmatched bases: 8. This CDR3 has 16 residues. Germline V CDR1 and CDR2: LNHNV, YYDKDF (reference sequence). The DNA for the CDR3 is TGTGCCACCAGCAGATTTCAAAGCGGGAGCAACAATGAGCAGTTCTTC. Residues: CATSRFQSGSNNEQFF.

The J gene is TRBJ1-1, the V gene TRBV6-5, with a weak D call TRBD1 (6 bases). V lost 6 bases to trimming and J lost 5 bases, with 13 bases between them. The CDR3 is 13 amino acids. The V gene's germline CDR1 is MNHEY and CDR2 SVGAGI. The CDR3 coding sequence is TGTGCCAGCAGCCCCCCGCAGGGGACTGAAGCTTTCTTT. The encoded protein is CASSPPQGTEAFF.

The chain is built from TRBV27 and TRBJ2-7; 8 nucleotides agree with TRBD1. Per the germline V gene, CDR1 is MNHEY and CDR2 is SMNVEV (reference sequence). The V and J ends lost 3 bases and 10 bases, in that order; junction bases with no gene match: 11. This CDR3 comprises 14 residues. The CDR3 reads CASSLDRESSLQYF. The CDR3 DNA follows: TGTGCCAGCAGTTTGGACAGGGAGTCCTCACTCCAGTACTTC.

CDR3 sequence reads: CASSLGLAGGREETQYF. In DNA form, the CDR3 reads TGCGCCAGCAGCTTGGGACTAGCGGGGGGGAGAGAAGAGACCCAGTACTTC. This rearrangement joins TRBV5-1 to TRBJ2-5; 14 bases agree with TRBD2. Germline CDR1 is SGHRS and CDR2 is YFSETQ. Trimming took 0 bases from V and 3 from J; bases not matched to a gene: 4. The CDR3 loop spans 17 amino acids.

The J gene is TRBJ2-1, the V gene TRBV13; 8 bases map to TRBD1. Germline V gene lookup returns CDR1 PRHDT and CDR2 FYEKMQ (reference sequence). V shed 1 base, J shed 7 bases, and the junction held 3 bases outside the gene matches. The CDR3 covers 14 residues. CDR3 coding DNA: TGTGCCAGCAGCTTAGTGCAGGGGGCTAATGAGCAGTTCTTC. Its translation: CASSLVQGANEQFF.

This chain connects TRBV10-3 to TRBJ2-7, with 16 bases fitting TRBD2. Losses at the gene ends were 3 bases for V and 5 bases for J; bases not matched to a gene: 10. Germline lookup yields CDR1 ENHRY and CDR2 SYGVKD. This CDR3 has 18 residues. The CDR3 DNA reads as TGTGCCATCAGTGAAGGGGGGACTAGCGGGAGGGCCGAGCACGAGCAGTACTTC. Protein product: CAISEGGTSGRAEHEQYF.

This clone was seen just once. An end of the junction differs from the germline gene, which may be a read error. The chain is built from TRBV28 and TRBJ2-1; 7 nucleotides align to TRBD2. The CDR3 is made up of 16 amino acids. From germline, CDR1 is MDHEN and CDR2 SYDVKM. DNA for the CDR3: TGTGACAGCAGTCCCCCCCAGGGCGGGAGTGGGAATGAGCAGTTCTTC. This gives the protein CDSSPPQGGSGNEQFF.

The chain has TRBV19 and TRBJ1-1, with TRBD1 as a possible D gene (5 bases). V shed 9 bases and J shed 0 bases, with 11 bases lying between them. This CDR3 region has 13 residues. Germline lookup yields CDR1 LNHDA and CDR2 SQIVND (reference sequence). Written as DNA, the CDR3 is TGTGCCAGCGGGGGTTATGTGAACACTGAAGCTTTCTTT. It codes for CASGGYVNTEAFF.

This clone was counted a few times. The CDR3 spells CASSSYRDYDEWEQFF. CDR3 DNA: TGTGCCAGCAGCTCTTACCGGGACTATGATGAATGGGAGCAGTTCTTC. V and J are TRBV7-8 and TRBJ2-1, with 7 bases identical to TRBD2. Germline values: CDR1 SGHVS, CDR2 FQNEAQ. This CDR3 has 16 amino acids. V lost 4 bases to trimming and J lost 10 bases; unmatched junction nucleotides: 16.

This chain uses TRBV9 with TRBJ1-2; D not resolved. Trimming left V 3 bases short and J 4 bases short, with 10 bases between. Germline CDR1 is SGDLS and CDR2 is YYNGEE. This CDR3 has 13 amino acids. CDR3 in DNA: TGTGCCAGCAGCGCTTCCCCCTCCTATGGCTACACCTTC. Translated: CASSASPSYGYTF.

The chain uses TRBV7-2 and TRBJ2-3, with TRBD1 as a possible D gene (5 bases). The V gene's germline CDR1 is SGHTA and CDR2 FQGNSA. This CDR3 has 16 amino acids. V was pared by 4 bases and J by 1 base, with 15 bases between. DNA of the CDR3: TGTGCCAGCAGCTCGTACAGGTCCCTTGGCACAGATACGCAGTATTTT. Amino acids: CASSSYRSLGTDTQYF.

Concerning this clone itself: One junction end disagrees with the germline gene, perhaps due to a read error. The chain links TRBV7-7 to TRBJ2-2; no firm D call. The length of the CDR3 is 14 residues. Germline CDR1 is SSHAT and CDR2 is FNYEAQ (reference sequence). The CDR3 sequence is CASSSDLNTGELFF. In DNA form, the CDR3 reads TGTGCTAGCAGCTCAGACTTAAACACCGGGGAGCTGTTTTTT.

This rearrangement joins TRBV6-1 to TRBJ2-1; TRBD2 agrees at 7 bases. The CDR3 has 18 amino acids. Germline V gene sequence: CDR1 MNHNS, CDR2 SASEGT. Unmatched junction bases numbered 13, after V lost 4 bases and J lost 1 base. The CDR3 loop reads CASSAFHLEGGSYNEQFF. The CDR3 nucleotides are TGTGCCAGCAGTGCTTTTCATCTAGAGGGAGGGTCCTACAATGAGCAGTTCTTC.